This T cell receptor beta chain was captured in a study of blood T cell repertoires in COVID-19. In the original analysis: Reference gene primer amplification gave estimated nucleated cell counts. The protocol was immunoSEQ multiplex PCR, while the TCRdb copy is restricted to in-frame clones and leaves out a portion. D and trimming were read from the DNA, whereas the V and J calls and clone size are those reported in that table. The sample consists of 65,000 to 85,000 clones, 75% to 90% of them appearing once. After removal of 0 bases from V and 1 base from J, the junction contained 20 bases not matched to a gene. The CDR3 is 22 amino acids. Germline V CDR1 and CDR2: LGHNA, YSLEER.

This TCR came from a man aged 50-59 years with acute or convalescent COVID-19. The chain has TRBV4-3 and TRBJ2-1, with TRBD1 matching 8 bases. The material sequenced was peripheral blood. The CDR3: CASSQDLGTGLSQPRSYNEQFF. DNA of the CDR3: TGCGCCAGCAGCCAAGATTTGGGGACAGGACTATCGCAGCCGAGGTCCTACAATGAGCAGTTCTTC.